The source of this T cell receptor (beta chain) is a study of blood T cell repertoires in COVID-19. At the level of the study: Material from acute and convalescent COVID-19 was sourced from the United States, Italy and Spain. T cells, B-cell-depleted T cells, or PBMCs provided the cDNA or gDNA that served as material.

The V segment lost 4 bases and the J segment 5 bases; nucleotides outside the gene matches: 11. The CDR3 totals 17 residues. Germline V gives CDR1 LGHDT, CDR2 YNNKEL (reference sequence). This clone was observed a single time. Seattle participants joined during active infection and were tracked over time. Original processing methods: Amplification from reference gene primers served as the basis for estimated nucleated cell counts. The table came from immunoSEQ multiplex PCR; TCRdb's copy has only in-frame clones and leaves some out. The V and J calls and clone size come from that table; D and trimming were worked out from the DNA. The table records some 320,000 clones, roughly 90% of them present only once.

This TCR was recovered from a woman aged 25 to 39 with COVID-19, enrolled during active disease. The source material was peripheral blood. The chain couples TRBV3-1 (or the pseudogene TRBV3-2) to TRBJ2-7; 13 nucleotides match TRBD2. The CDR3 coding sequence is TGTGCCAGCAGCCTAACTCGCGGGACTAGCGGGGTAAACGAGCAGTACTTC. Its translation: CASSLTRGTSGVNEQYF.